This is a list of T cell receptor beta chains from one sample in a study of blood T cell repertoires in COVID-19. Assay: immunoSEQ multiplex PCR; the TCRdb copy retains only in-frame clones and omits some. The top ten hold 9.5% to 11% of the sample, which has under 300,000 clones, 70% to 90% seen once. Sequencing used peripheral blood. These TCRs come from a woman aged 70-85 years with acute or convalescent COVID-19. Each CDR3 is given with its conserved first and last residue. D genes are given only for firm matches. The size entry is marked missing in some rows and otherwise reads once, few, many or a size class.

d_call clone_size cdr3_length j_call v_call cdr3_aa cdr3_nt
TRBD1 - 16 TRBJ1-5 TRBV3-1/TRBV3-2 CASSWSGGGPNQPQHF TGTGCCAGCAGCTGGTCAGGGGGAGGCCCCAATCAGCCCCAGCATTTT
- - 16 TRBJ1-1 TRBV5-1 CASSKGNQGPNTEAFF TGCGCCAGCAGCAAGGGAAATCAGGGCCCTAACACTGAAGCTTTCTTT
TRBD1 - 13 TRBJ1-2 TRBV18 CASSQGTGHGYTF TGTGCCAGCTCACAAGGGACAGGGCATGGCTACACCTTC
TRBD2 - 14 TRBJ2-1 TRBV6-5 CATKSSGGAFGQFF TGTGCCACCAAGTCCAGCGGGGGGGCCTTCGGGCAGTTCTTC
- - 11 TRBJ1-1 TRBV19 CASSAAFEAFF TGTGCCAGTAGTGCGGCCTTCGAAGCTTTCTTT
TRBD2 - 18 TRBJ2-3 TRBV5-4 CASSSTTIAGGRTDTQYF TGTGCCAGCAGCTCCACCACGATAGCGGGGGGGCGGACAGATACGCAGTATTTT
- - 14 TRBJ2-7 TRBV4-2 CASSPAEGGAEQYF TGTGCCAGCAGCCCGGCAGAAGGCGGGGCCGAGCAGTACTTC
TRBD1 - 15 TRBJ2-5 TRBV7-2 CASSSGQGLQETQYF TGTGCCAGCAGCTCCGGACAGGGCCTTCAAGAGACCCAGTACTTC
- - 13 TRBJ2-2 TRBV2 CAGQYANTGELFF TGTGCCGGTCAGTACGCGAACACCGGGGAGCTGTTTTTT
TRBD1 few 15 TRBJ1-4 TRBV12-5 CASGWEDRDNEKLFF TGTGCTAGTGGTTGGGAGGACAGGGATAATGAAAAACTGTTTTTT
TRBD1 - 15 TRBJ2-1 TRBV28 CASSSDRVYSNEQFF TGTGCCAGCAGTTCGGACAGGGTGTACAGCAATGAGCAGTTCTTC
- once 13 TRBJ1-1 TRBV5-4 CASSTQGNTEAFF TGTGCCAGCAGCACACAGGGGAACACTGAAGCTTTCTTT
- - 12 TRBJ1-2 TRBV6-1 CASTASNYGYTF TGTGCCAGTACAGCCTCTAACTATGGCTACACCTTC
TRBD2 - 12 TRBJ2-5 TRBV12-3/TRBV12-4 CASSRGGETQYF TGTGCCAGCAGCCGGGGGGGAGAGACCCAGTACTTC
TRBD2 - 16 TRBJ2-1 TRBV7-3 CASSLRVERGYNEQFF TGTGCCAGCAGCTTAAGGGTGGAGCGGGGTTATAATGAGCAGTTCTTC
- - 14 TRBJ2-5 TRBV3-1/TRBV3-2 CASSQGKGRETQYF TGTGCCAGCAGCCAAGGAAAAGGGAGGGAGACCCAGTACTTC
- - 13 TRBJ1-2 TRBV12-3/TRBV12-4 CASSLGGGGGYTF TGTGCCAGCAGTTTAGGGGGAGGAGGGGGCTACACCTTC
- - 16 TRBJ2-3 TRBV18 CASSPLQQGRPDTQYF TGTGCCAGCTCACCACTCCAACAGGGCAGGCCAGATACGCAGTATTTT
- - 16 TRBJ1-6 TRBV7-9 CASSFDTGTTNSPLHF TGTGCCAGCAGCTTCGATACCGGGACAACAAATTCACCCCTCCACTTT
TRBD2 - 17 TRBJ2-3 TRBV18 CASSPRGAGARTDTQYF TGTGCCAGCTCACCACGGGGAGCGGGGGCACGCACAGATACGCAGTATTTT
- once 11 TRBJ2-3 TRBV20-1 CSARTTDTQYF TGCAGTGCTAGAACTACAGATACGCAGTATTTT
TRBD1 - 15 TRBJ1-1 TRBV5-1 CASSPRERGGPEAFF TGCGCCAGCAGCCCTAGGGAACGAGGGGGCCCTGAAGCTTTCTTT
- - 14 TRBJ2-7 TRBV14 CASSPRWSSYEQYF TGTGCCAGCAGCCCCCGGTGGAGCTCCTACGAGCAGTACTTC
- - 16 TRBJ2-1 TRBV2 CASSEWVRNQNNEQFF TGTGCCAGCAGTGAGTGGGTGCGGAACCAAAACAATGAGCAGTTCTTC
- - 13 TRBJ1-2 TRBV12-3/TRBV12-4 CASSFVPNYGYTF TGTGCCAGCAGTTTTGTCCCGAACTATGGCTACACCTTC
- - 13 TRBJ1-4 TRBV2 CASSEALSLQSFF TGTGCCAGCAGTGAAGCTCTGAGCCTCCAATCGTTTTTT
TRBD2 once 14 TRBJ2-1 TRBV27 CASNPSGAYNEQFF TGTGCCAGCAATCCTAGCGGGGCATACAATGAGCAGTTCTTC
- - 14 TRBJ1-3 TRBV30 CAWGLGGSGNTIYF TGTGCCTGGGGGCTCGGCGGCTCTGGAAACACCATATATTTT
- few 14 TRBJ1-1 TRBV9 CASSAGLPNTEAFF TGTGCCAGCAGCGCCGGTCTACCGAACACTGAAGCTTTCTTT
- - 15 TRBJ1-3 TRBV3-1/TRBV3-2 CASSPPGLSGNTIYF TGTGCCAGCAGCCCCCCTGGGCTCTCTGGAAACACCATATATTTT
TRBD1 many 14 TRBJ1-1 TRBV4-2 CASSPGQDITEAFF TGTGCCAGCAGCCCGGGACAGGACATCACCGAAGCTTTCTTT
- once 16 TRBJ2-6 TRBV10-3 CAIRRHSVDGANVLTF TGTGCCATCAGGAGGCATTCCGTGGATGGGGCCAACGTCCTGACTTTC
TRBD2 - 16 TRBJ2-3 TRBV7-9 CASSSSSGVSTDTQYF TGTGCCAGCAGCTCTTCTAGCGGGGTGAGCACAGATACGCAGTATTTT
- - 15 TRBJ2-3 TRBV11-1 CASSSGGVLSDTQYF TGTGCCAGCAGCTCAGGAGGGGTCCTATCAGATACGCAGTATTTT
TRBD1 few 14 TRBJ1-2 TRBV11-2 CASSPRQGRYGYTF TGTGCCAGCAGCCCCAGACAGGGCCGCTATGGCTACACCTTC
- - 11 TRBJ1-3 TRBV14 CASSLEYTIYF TGTGCCAGCAGTCTGGAGTACACCATATATTTT
TRBD1 - 17 TRBJ1-5 TRBV5-1 CASSLGPGGLGNQPQHF TGCGCCAGCAGCTTGGGGCCAGGGGGCCTGGGCAATCAGCCCCAGCATTTT
- few 13 TRBJ2-1 TRBV5-1 CASSLNGFDEQFF TGCGCCAGCAGCTTAAACGGTTTCGATGAGCAGTTCTTC
- - 14 TRBJ1-4 TRBV2 CASSETGINEKLFF TGTGCCAGCAGTGAAACAGGGATAAATGAAAAACTGTTTTTT
- - 16 TRBJ2-2 TRBV3-1/TRBV3-2 CASSQDWDLLGGELFF TGTGCCAGCAGCCAAGATTGGGACTTGCTGGGGGGGGAGCTGTTTTTT
TRBD1 - 15 TRBJ2-7 TRBV2 CASSWTGSTPYEQYF TGTGCCAGCAGTTGGACAGGGTCCACCCCCTACGAGCAGTACTTC
- - 17 TRBJ2-3 TRBV6-2/TRBV6-3 CASSYVTGGTSTDTQYF TGTGCCAGCAGTTACGTTACGGGGGGCACTAGCACAGATACGCAGTATTTT
- - 14 TRBJ1-6 TRBV19 CASNKSGNRSPLHF TGTGCCAGCAATAAGTCGGGGAATCGCTCACCCCTCCACTTT
TRBD2 - 17 TRBJ2-1 TRBV3-1/TRBV3-2 CASSPRHLAGGLSEQFF TGTGCCAGCAGCCCGCGTCATCTAGCGGGGGGGCTCAGTGAGCAGTTCTTC
- - 13 TRBJ1-2 TRBV3-1/TRBV3-2 CASSQEDGNGYTF TGTGCCAGCAGCCAAGAAGACGGGAACGGCTACACCTTC
- few 12 TRBJ1-1 TRBV3-1/TRBV3-2 CASSQGGGEAFF TGTGCCAGCAGCCAAGGCGGGGGCGAAGCTTTCTTT
- - 12 TRBJ2-7 TRBV7-9 CASSLGRYEQYF TGTGCCAGCAGCTTAGGGCGGTACGAGCAGTACTTC
TRBD1 many 15 TRBJ1-6 TRBV2 CASRKGQDLFSPLHF TGTGCCAGCAGAAAGGGACAGGATCTTTTTTCACCCCTCCACTTT
- - 14 TRBJ1-1 TRBV14 CASSQEGWSTEAFF TGTGCCAGCAGCCAAGAAGGATGGAGCACTGAAGCTTTCTTT
- - 13 TRBJ1-5 TRBV5-5 CASSLSADQPQHF TGTGCCAGCAGCTTGTCCGCGGATCAGCCCCAGCATTTT
TRBD2 - 14 TRBJ2-3 TRBV28 CASSLAGVTDTQYF TGTGCCAGCAGCTTAGCGGGGGTCACAGATACGCAGTATTTT
- - 13 TRBJ1-5 TRBV19 CATRSQGNQPQHF TGTGCCACTAGAAGCCAGGGTAATCAGCCCCAGCATTTT
- - 17 TRBJ1-4 TRBV4-1 CASSQGWGGGRGEKLFF TGCGCCAGCAGCCAAGGATGGGGCGGGGGGCGAGGCGAAAAACTGTTTTTT
TRBD1 - 15 TRBJ2-7 TRBV19 CASSTRQGATLEQYF TGTGCCAGTAGTACCCGACAGGGGGCGACTCTCGAGCAGTACTTC
- - 13 TRBJ1-4 TRBV4-1 CASSQDRGRKVFF TGCGCCAGCAGCCAAGACAGGGGTAGGAAGGTGTTTTTT
TRBD2 - 13 TRBJ2-7 TRBV6-5 CASTQGGAYEQYF TGTGCCAGCACCCAGGGAGGGGCCTACGAGCAGTACTTC
- - 16 TRBJ2-3 TRBV9 CASSVAGRGFTDTQYF TGTGCCAGCAGCGTAGCGGGGCGGGGTTTCACAGATACGCAGTATTTT
- - 14 TRBJ2-7 TRBV5-5 CASSLAGGAYEQYF TGTGCCAGCAGCTTGGCCGGGGGAGCTTACGAGCAGTACTTC
- - 16 TRBJ2-1 TRBV5-5 CASSLGRSPSYNEQFF TGTGCCAGCAGCTTGGGTCGGTCCCCCTCCTACAATGAGCAGTTCTTC